This paragraph reports one T cell receptor beta chain. Its antigen is currently not known. Per-base qualities were not stored, and no clone one base away is much larger. The data derive from a study of OX40 agonist ivuxolimab in advanced cancers. Concerning the study at large: Ivuxolimab, which targeted the costimulatory receptor OX40 (CD134), was an agonistic, fully human IgG2 monoclonal antibody. Of the roughly 50 dose-escalation patients, hepatocellular carcinoma was present in some 19, melanoma in about 15, renal cell carcinoma in 9 and head and neck cancer in 9. In the dose-escalation cohort, approximately 80% of patients were male, and the mean age was roughly 60 years with a range of roughly 20 to 79. Patients were allowed to have had prior anti-PD-1, anti-PD-L1 or anti-CTLA-4 therapy, and around 43% of the dose-escalation patients had been treated with checkpoint inhibitors. The monotherapy dose-escalation portion (N = 52 patients) of the phase I ivuxolimab trial is reported in the paper. Intravenous ivuxolimab was administered to patients every 2 weeks at six dose levels: 0.01, 0.1, 0.3, 1.5, 3 and 10 mg/kg. The purpose of peripheral TCRbeta sequencing was to test whether ivuxolimab changed TCR sequence diversity and led to clonal T-cell expansion. Partial responses occurred in three dose-escalation patients: two with cutaneous melanoma and one with hepatocellular carcinoma. Broad study findings and their caveats: The antigen specificity of the clonally expanded peripheral T cells was not determined. On average, CD8+ T cells showed more expanded clones than CD4+ T cells after ivuxolimab. In the 0.1-3.0 mg/kg groups, partial responders had among the lowest normalized peripheral clonal expansion, particularly in CD8+ T cells. Clonal expansion of both CD4+ and CD8+ blood T cells was observed from baseline to week 6 at doses 0.1 to 3.0 mg/kg. Low levels of normalized T-cell clonal expansion were also seen in some nonresponding patients.

CDR1 and CDR2, per the germline V gene, are SGDLS and YYNGEE. Here V drops 4 bases and J drops 8 bases, and the junction holds 4 bases not matched to any gene. The CDR3 goes from the cysteine to the phenylalanine over 14 residues. Just CDR3 DNA is preserved here, 42 bases in frame from base 1. The trial excluded patients who had a history of autoimmune disease or who were on systemic immunosuppression. In every dose cohort, peripheral blood was drawn for TCR sequencing at baseline, cycle 4 day 1, and cycle 7 day 1. The samples were drawn from a first-in-human, open-label, multicenter phase I dose-escalation trial of ivuxolimab. The trial enrolled adults with locally advanced or metastatic head and neck squamous cell, hepatocellular, melanoma or renal cell carcinoma. CD4+ and CD8+ T cells were sorted separately from peripheral blood before TCR sequencing. Genomic DNA was isolated from the sorted cells so that the TCRbeta CDR3 region could be sequenced. TCRbeta CDR3 regions were sequenced using the immunoSEQ Assay. Sourced from immuneACCESS, this table was stored by TCRdb with only in-frame sequences that have V and J called. A share of the clones is absent; for the studies checked, an unresolved V gene accounts for under half, and the remainder has no known explanation. The sample includes fewer than 70,000 clones, with around 90% observed a single time. 0.61% of the sample is held by the ten biggest clonotypes.

The receptor chain draws on TRBV9 and TRBJ1-4; the central 11 bases match TRBD1. The sequence was collected from an adult with an advanced solid tumor such as melanoma, head and neck, liver or kidney cancer. The sample in question was CD4+ or CD8+ T cells sorted from blood, obtained in a trial of the OX40 agonist ivuxolimab. The CDR3 region reads CASSRGQGEEKLFF. The DNA is as follows: TGTGCCAGCAGCCGGGGACAGGGGGAAGAAAAACTGTTTTTT.